A single sample gave rise to the 9 T cell receptor beta chains below, sequenced in a study of blood T cell repertoires in COVID-19. Measured with immunoSEQ multiplex PCR; TCRdb has only the in-frame clones, and not every one. The repertoire consists of under 300,000 clones, with about 90% occurring once and the leading ten covering over 3%. Sequenced: PBMCs or T cells enriched from blood (not recorded which). These receptors were taken from a woman in her thirties or forties who had been exposed to COVID-19.

The chain employs TRBV30 and TRBJ2-1; 7 bases agree with TRBD2. Germline CDR1 reads GTSNPN; CDR2 reads SVGIG (reference sequence). V dropped 0 bases and J dropped 2; count of bases not matched to a gene: 4. The length of the CDR3 is 15 residues. Here the CDR3 reads CAWSVLSGAYNEQFF. Here the CDR3 DNA reads TGTGCCTGGAGTGTACTAAGCGGGGCCTACAATGAGCAGTTCTTC.

The rearrangement uses TRBV6-5 and TRBJ2-7; 11 bases agree with TRBD1. J was trimmed by 4 bases and V by 6 bases; bases with no gene match: 5. There are 14 residues in the CDR3. CDR1 and CDR2 from the germline V gene are MNHEY and SVGAGI. The CDR3 sequence: CASRMRDRGYEQYV. CDR3 in DNA: TGTGCCAGCAGGATGAGGGACAGGGGGTACGAGCAGTACGTC.

V is TRBV9 and J is TRBJ1-2; 11 bases are a match to TRBD1. CDR3 size: 13 residues. Trimming at V came to 2 bases and at J to 6 bases, leaving 0 bases not matched to a gene. Germline V CDR1 and CDR2: SGDLS, YYNGEE. DNA for the CDR3: TGTGCCAGCAGCGTGGGACAGGGGGATGGCTACACCTTC. Its protein product is CASSVGQGDGYTF.

The chain uses TRBV3-1 (or the pseudogene TRBV3-2) and TRBJ2-5; TRBD2 matches at 11 bases. V lost 4 bases, J lost 5 bases, and 6 bases stayed unmatched. The CDR3 totals 15 residues. Germline CDR1 and CDR2: LGHDT and YNNKEL (reference sequence). This chain's CDR3 is CASSLLAGGPETQYF. CDR3 nucleotide sequence: TGTGCCAGCAGCCTGTTAGCGGGGGGGCCGGAGACCCAGTACTTC.

The chain is built from TRBV6-5 and TRBJ2-1; tentative D call: TRBD2 (6 bases). The CDR3 runs 15 residues. V lost 1 base, J lost 3 bases, and 10 bases lay in between. Looked up from germline, CDR1 is MNHEY and CDR2 is SVGAGI. As DNA, the CDR3 is TGTGCCAGCAGTTACTTTAGCGGTTTCTACAATGAGCAGTTCTTC. The encoded protein is CASSYFSGFYNEQFF.

The CDR3 spells CAISDFLAGGEPDTQYF. Written as DNA, the CDR3 is TGTGCCATCAGTGATTTCCTGGCGGGAGGAGAGCCAGATACGCAGTATTTT. The chain is built from TRBV10-3 and TRBJ2-3; 8 bases are shared with TRBD2. The V and J ends lost 3 bases and 4 bases, in that order; junction bases with no gene match: 12. The CDR3 spans 17 residues. Germline V CDR1 and CDR2: ENHRY, SYGVKD.

A single count supports this clone. The chain combines TRBV24-1 with TRBJ2-1; 11 nucleotides align to TRBD2. The V segment lost 9 bases and the J segment 0 bases; nucleotides outside the gene matches: 9. Germline lookup yields CDR1 KGHDR and CDR2 SFDVKD. This CDR3 contains 17 residues. DNA for the CDR3: TGTGCCACCGGCTCCGGGACTAGCGGCCTCTCCTACAATGAGCAGTTCTTC. It is translated as CATGSGTSGLSYNEQFF.

V usage is TRBV6-2 or TRBV6-3 and J usage is TRBJ2-7; 7 bases align to TRBD2. Trimming removed 3 bases from V and 9 bases from J; junction bases left unmatched: 5. The CDR3 is made up of 12 amino acids. CDR1 is MNHEY, CDR2 SVGEGT, per germline. DNA for the CDR3: TGTGCCAGCAGTTATATTGCGGGAGTGCAGTACTTC. It codes for CASSYIAGVQYF.

The rearrangement uses TRBV11-2 and TRBJ1-2; D is uncertain. The CDR3 totals 14 residues. V lost 7 bases and J 3 bases, leaving 15 bases between the germline ends. The germline gives CDR1 SGHAT, CDR2 FQNNGV. The CDR3 spells CASTTQFADYGYTF. The CDR3 DNA sequence: TGTGCCAGCACTACCCAATTCGCCGACTATGGCTACACCTTC.